This T cell receptor (beta chain) was recovered during a study of identical twins. Germline V CDR1 and CDR2: SGHDT, YYEEEE. The CDR3 consists of 14 residues. Between the trimmed V and J ends, which lost 4 bases and 5 bases, there was a span of 15 bases. TCRdb ran MiXCR on the 5' RACE reads and lists one entry per CDR3 protein. The data contain around 240,000 distinct CDR3 sequences, about 7% of them seen just once; the ten biggest clones take up roughly 3.9%. This clonotype has a handful of counts. These data were likewise used in another study, on yellow fever vaccine responses in identical twins.

The chain has TRBV5-6 and TRBJ2-5, with D possibly TRBD1 on 6 matching bases. The sequencing sample was made of memory (CD45RO+) T cells sorted from blood. The source of this sequence is a woman in her late teens or twenties in good health. CDR3 loop: CASSPGHGGETQYF. DNA for the CDR3: TGTGCCAGCAGCCCGGGACACGGCGGGGAGACCCAGTACTTC.